These T cell receptor beta chains were read from a single sample in a study of technical replicates of blood from several donors. Repertoires were generated with immunoSEQ multiplex PCR, while TCRdb's copy carries only in-frame clones and drops some. This sample has about 84,000 clones, with roughly 98% found just once. The specimen sequenced was T cells isolated from PBMCs. Receptors were obtained from a human donor in good health. The conserved cysteine and the conserved F or W are not part of the CDR3 here. D genes are given only for firm matches. Size is stated for part of the rows, as once, few or many counts, or as a class when the clone is expanded.

V gene	D gene	clone size	CDR3 protein
TRBV2	NA	NA	ASGLTERLNTEAF
TRBV12-5	NA	NA	ASCLDTSYEQY
TRBV27	NA	NA	ASSFTDSYAEAF
TRBV7-9	NA	NA	ASSAVSSLYEQY
TRBV7-3	TRBD1	NA	ASGTGGADTGELF
TRBV6-1	TRBD1	NA	ASRGQGLATEAF
TRBV5-4	NA	NA	ASSLGPGETQY
TRBV28	TRBD1	NA	ASKLLQGASGYT
TRBV6-1	TRBD2	NA	ASGSGRGGTDTQY
TRBV21-1	NA	NA	ASRKRVWGLSGELF
TRBV6-5	NA	NA	ASSATGSGFFGLF
TRBV4-1	NA	once	ASSRTLLYEQY
TRBV10-3	TRBD2	NA	AISELDSGGGHEQF
TRBV4-2	TRBD2	NA	ASSQGGTSGSGETQY
TRBV7-2	NA	NA	ASSRGSQFYNEQF
TRBV9	TRBD2	NA	ASSVGLAGGPGNEQF
TRBV5-6	TRBD1	NA	ASSSPGTARGNTIY
TRBV6-1	NA	NA	ASSAPQGYGYT
TRBV29-1	TRBD1	NA	SATFPGTGIYNEQF
TRBV19	NA	NA	ASGPRSTDTQY
TRBV4-2	NA	once	ASSQSTENQNYGYT
TRBV5-5	TRBD2	NA	ASSLGASGSTDTQY
TRBV27	NA	once	ASTPGLPSNYGYT
TRBV4-2	TRBD2	NA	ASSQDLGLAGGREQY
TRBV10-2	NA	NA	ASSRGGLLSNQPQH
TRBV5-4	NA	NA	AAATREEVTEAF
TRBV5-1	NA	NA	ASTLETGGSSEQY
TRBV6-1	TRBD1	NA	ASRDRARSTEAF
TRBV5-6	NA	NA	ASSLLLSEAF
TRBV11-3	NA	NA	ASSFDSSYNEQF
TRBV30	TRBD2	NA	AWSVGRTSGGPHYEQY
TRBV7-9	NA	NA	ASSLAAGPSTNEQF
TRBV11-3	NA	once	ASSSSGAEQY
TRBV14	TRBD1	once	ASSRTGQRNTEAF
TRBV4-1	NA	NA	ASSQAHRLWRGNQPQH
TRBV7-3	TRBD1	NA	ASSSSGNRGTNYGYT
TRBV30	TRBD2	NA	AWIGTSGGAWEQY
TRBV5-1	TRBD1	NA	ASSQTGGPSYEQY
TRBV5-1	NA	once	ASSLDREGNGYT
TRBV4-1	NA	NA	ASSQDGMEVGAYGYT
TRBV30	TRBD1	once	AWAGTGGHGYT
TRBV28	NA	NA	ASSSPSGDGEKLF
TRBV5-1	TRBD2	NA	ASSPGTSGRAAEQY
TRBV11-3	NA	NA	ASSDRFNDLEQY
TRBV5-4	NA	NA	ASSPGSVNTGELF
TRBV28	NA	NA	ASSLWTGHDQPQH
TRBV27	NA	NA	ASSQGGGYT
TRBV7-2	NA	NA	ASSLVVGVSYNEQF